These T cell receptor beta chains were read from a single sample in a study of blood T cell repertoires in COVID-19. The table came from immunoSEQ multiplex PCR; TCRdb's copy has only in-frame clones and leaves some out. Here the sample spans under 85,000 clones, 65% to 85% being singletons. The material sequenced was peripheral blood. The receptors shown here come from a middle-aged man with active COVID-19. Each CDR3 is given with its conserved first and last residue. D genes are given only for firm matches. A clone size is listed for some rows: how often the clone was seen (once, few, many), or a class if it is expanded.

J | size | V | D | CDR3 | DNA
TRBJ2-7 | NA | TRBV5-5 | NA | CASSFIPTHEQYF | TGTGCCAGCAGCTTTATACCTACTCACGAGCAGTACTTC
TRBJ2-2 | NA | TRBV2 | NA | CASTKGVRTGELFF | TGTGCCAGCACCAAGGGGGTCCGGACCGGGGAGCTGTTTTTT
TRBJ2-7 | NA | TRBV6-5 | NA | CASSYSWGQNYEQYF | TGTGCCAGCAGTTACTCGTGGGGCCAGAACTACGAGCAGTACTTC
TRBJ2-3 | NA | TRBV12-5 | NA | CASAPFTDTQYF | TGTGCTAGTGCTCCCTTCACAGATACGCAGTATTTT
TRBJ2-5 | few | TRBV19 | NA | CASSTSRGEFQETQYF | TGTGCCAGTAGTACCTCCAGGGGAGAGTTTCAAGAGACCCAGTACTTC
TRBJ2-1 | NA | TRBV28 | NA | CASSFPLVSNEQFF | TGTGCCAGCAGTTTCCCACTAGTCTCCAATGAGCAGTTCTTC
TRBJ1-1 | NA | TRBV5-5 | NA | CASSLANGAQAFF | TGTGCCAGCAGCTTGGCCAACGGAGCTCAAGCTTTCTTT
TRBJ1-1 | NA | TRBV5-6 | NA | CASSLWAMNTEAFF | TGTGCCAGCAGCTTATGGGCCATGAACACTGAAGCTTTCTTT
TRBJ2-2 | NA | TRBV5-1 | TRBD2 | CASSLRPSGDTGELFF | TGCGCCAGCAGCTTGCGACCTAGCGGGGACACCGGGGAGCTGTTTTTT
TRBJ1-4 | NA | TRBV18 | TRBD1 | CASSPSGQGGEKLFF | TGTGCCAGCTCACCATCGGGACAGGGGGGTGAAAAACTGTTTTTT
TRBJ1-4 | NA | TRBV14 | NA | CASSQSLKEKLFF | TGTGCCAGCAGCCAATCACTCAAAGAAAAACTGTTTTTT
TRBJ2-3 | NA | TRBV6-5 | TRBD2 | CASKTSVVTDTQYF | TGTGCCAGCAAGACTAGCGTGGTCACAGATACGCAGTATTTT
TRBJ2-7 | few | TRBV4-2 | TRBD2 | CASSWATSGLPYEQYF | TGTGCCAGCAGCTGGGCGACTAGCGGACTTCCTTACGAGCAGTACTTC
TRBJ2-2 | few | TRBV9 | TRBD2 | CASSPQFSASGGAQPNTGELFF | TGTGCCAGCAGCCCTCAATTTTCGGCTAGCGGGGGGGCCCAACCCAACACCGGGGAGCTGTTTTTT
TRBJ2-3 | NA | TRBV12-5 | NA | CASGLGPTDTQYF | TGTGCTAGTGGTTTGGGGCCTACAGATACGCAGTATTTT
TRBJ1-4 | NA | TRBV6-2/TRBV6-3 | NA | CASSYGGIHEKLFF | TGTGCCAGCAGTTACGGCGGAATACATGAAAAACTGTTTTTT
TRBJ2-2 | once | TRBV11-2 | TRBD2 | CASSLNREDGELFF | TGTGCCAGCAGCTTAAACCGGGAGGACGGGGAGCTGTTTTTT
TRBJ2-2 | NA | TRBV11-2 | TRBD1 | CASQGQGWTGELFF | TGTGCCAGCCAGGGACAGGGTTGGACCGGGGAGCTGTTTTTT
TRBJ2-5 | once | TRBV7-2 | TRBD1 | CASSPPGRRGTGETQYF | TGTGCCAGCAGCCCGCCAGGACGAAGGGGGACAGGGGAGACCCAGTACTTC
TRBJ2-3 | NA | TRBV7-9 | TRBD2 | CASSLPFREGTDTQYF | TGTGCCAGCAGCTTACCATTCAGGGAGGGTACAGATACGCAGTATTTT
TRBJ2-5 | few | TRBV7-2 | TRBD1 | CASSPNRGQETQYF | TGTGCCAGCAGCCCAAACAGGGGACAAGAGACCCAGTACTTC